The 9 T cell receptor beta chains given below trace back to one sample, sequenced in a study of Graves' ophthalmopathy and Graves' hyperthyroidism. RNA transcripts yielded amplified TCR beta CDR3 regions. RT-PCR in the first round used HTBI primers; a second-round multiplex PCR followed. TCRdb re-called the multiplex PCR reads with MiXCR, one entry per CDR3 protein. The table records approximately 1.2 million distinct CDR3 sequences, around a third of them present only once. Sequencing used peripheral blood or thyroid tissue (not recorded which). Receptors originate from an adult man with Graves' hyperthyroidism.

This clonotype was seen many times. This chain uses TRBV19 with TRBJ1-5; D unresolved. Germline CDR1 reads LNHDA; CDR2 reads SQIVND (reference sequence). The CDR3 is 17 residues long. Deletions cut 5 bases from V and 0 bases from J, with 17 bases between. CDR3 sequence: CASSFRRQEYSNQPQHF. The DNA for the CDR3 is TGTGCCAGTAGTTTTCGAAGACAAGAGTATAGCAATCAGCCCCAGCATTTT.

As to this clonotype: Given a much more abundant clone one base away, this may be a read error. J is TRBJ1-4 and V is TRBV9; possibly TRBD1 for D (5 bases). The CDR3 is made up of 15 amino acids. V was trimmed by 1 base and J by 5 bases, leaving 12 bases between them. Germline-derived CDR1 and CDR2 are SGDLS and YYNGEE. CDR3: CASSVQGRENEKLFF. The CDR3, as DNA: TGTGCCAGCAGCGTACAGGGACGGGAGAATGAAAAACTGTTTTTT.

This clonotype was recorded at least ten times. The gene calls are TRBV12-3 or TRBV12-4 and TRBJ2-7, with unresolved D. Trimming cost V 5 bases and J 4 bases, with 12 bases left between them. The CDR3 contains 13 residues. The CDR3 loop is CASSLQDAYEQYF. For the CDR3, the DNA is TGTGCCAGCAGTCTGCAAGACGCATACGAGCAGTACTTC.

This chain links TRBV15 with TRBJ2-5, with TRBD1 as a possible D gene (6 bases). The CDR3 has 14 amino acids. V lost 7 bases and J lost 9, with 21 bases in between. Germline V CDR1 and CDR2: LNHNV, YYDKDF (reference sequence). The DNA for the CDR3 is TGTGCCACCACCCCGGACAGTCCAAATCAGCCCCAGTACTTC. Protein sequence: CATTPDSPNQPQYF.

At least ten counts were recorded for this clonotype. V gene TRBV11-2 combines with J gene TRBJ2-7; weak D call: TRBD1 (5 bases). CDR3 length: 13 amino acids. The V end was cut by 1 base, the J end by 7 bases, with 11 bases between. CDR1 and CDR2 (germline): SGHAT, FQNNGV. CDR3 sequence: CASSLGGGWEQYF. In DNA form, the CDR3 reads TGTGCCAGCAGCTTAGGGGGCGGCTGGGAGCAGTACTTC.

The chain carries TRBV10-3 and TRBJ1-2; perhaps TRBD1 as D (6 bases). CDR3 length: 12 residues. V lost 7 bases and J lost 4, with 10 bases in between. Germline CDR1 ENHRY, CDR2 SYGVKD. CDR3 residues: CAITQTGYGYTF. In DNA form, the CDR3 reads TGTGCCATCACCCAGACAGGCTATGGCTACACCTTC.

This clonotype was recorded at least ten times. Written as DNA, the CDR3 is TGTGCCAGCAGTGAAGTTCCCGGGGGTCCCTACGAGCAGTACTTC. Translated, it gives CASSEVPGGPYEQYF. The chain recombines TRBV2 with TRBJ2-7; D is possibly TRBD2 (6 bases). Per germline, CDR1 SNHLY and CDR2 FYNNEI. CDR3 length equals 15 residues. The germline V and J ends were trimmed by 1 base and 2 bases, with 12 bases remaining between them. Using reference TRBV2 and TRBJ2-7 for the parts outside the CDR3, the full variable domain is EPEVTQTPSHQVTQMGQEVILRCVPISNHLYFYWYRQILGQKVEFLVSFYNNEISEKSEIFDDQFSVERPDGSNFTLKIRSTKLEDSAMYFCASSEVPGGPYEQYFGPGTRLTVT.

This clonotype was detected many times. The J gene is TRBJ2-7, the V gene TRBV7-2, with TRBD2 matching over 11 bases. The germline CDR1 and CDR2 sequences are SGHTA and FQGNSA. Germline trimming cut 3 bases from V and 1 base from J; bases unmatched to any gene: 2. The CDR3 is 15 residues long. The CDR3 sequence is CASSFRLAGSYEQYF. CDR3 bases: TGTGCCAGCAGCTTCAGACTAGCGGGATCCTACGAGCAGTACTTC.

This clonotype was seen just once. The rearrangement joins TRBV7-2 to TRBJ2-7, with 8 bases aligning to TRBD2. The CDR3 runs to 13 residues. J lost 3 bases, V lost 6 bases, and 4 bases had no gene match. CDR1 SGHTA and CDR2 FQGNSA come from the germline V gene. The CDR3 loop reads CASRTGRGYEQYF. The CDR3 region has the DNA TGTGCCAGCAGAACCGGGAGGGGCTACGAGCAGTACTTC.